The 11 T cell receptor beta chains below come from one sample, sequenced in a study of blood T cells in healthy people across ages. The use of a sample-barcoded 5' primer and a J-beta primer mix characterized a second PCR of about 6 to 11 cycles. Via MiXCR, TCRdb re-called the 5' RACE reads, giving one row per CDR3 protein. The sample shows 600,000 to 1,000,000 distinct CDR3 sequences, just under 25% of them seen only once. This sample was shared with a second study, whose subject was T cells of mothers and their children.

Sequenced material: blood. The receptors shown here come from a boy aged 5-17 years in good health.

On this clonotype: A junction boundary mismatches the germline segment, possibly from a read error. The rearrangement links TRBV27 to TRBJ1-2; no definite D call. Germline V lookup: CDR1 MNHEY, CDR2 SMNVEV (reference sequence). The CDR3 consists of 14 residues. CDR3 DNA: TGTGCCAGCAGTCCATCATTTTCCTTCGATGGCCACACCTTC. It is translated as CASSPSFSFDGHTF.

The chain joins TRBV25-1 to TRBJ2-5; 13 bases agree with TRBD2. The DNA end lines up better with TRBJ2-1; the J call may be wrong. Germline-derived CDR1 and CDR2 are MGHDK and SYGVNS. The CDR3 consists of 16 residues. The CDR3 DNA sequence: TGTGCCAGCAGTGACCAGACTAGCGGGAGGTCGAGTGAGCAGTTCTTC. This translates into CASSDQTSGRSSEQFF.

J is TRBJ1-5 and V is TRBV19, with D hard to call. Trimming shortened V by 3 bases and J by 4 bases, and 16 bases separated the two germline ends. Germline CDR1 reads LNHDA; CDR2 reads SQIVND (reference sequence). The CDR3 is 16 amino acids. The CDR3 DNA sequence: TGTGCCAGTAGTATCCAGCCGACGGGCTCAAATCAGCCCCAGCATTTT. Protein product: CASSIQPTGSNQPQHF. Full variable domain (outside the CDR3, taken from reference TRBV19 and TRBJ1-5): DGGITQSPKYLFRKEGQNVTLSCEQNLNHDAMYWYRQDPGQGLRLIYYSQIVNDFQKGDIAEGYSVSREKKESFPLTVTSAQKNPTAFYLCASSIQPTGSNQPQHFGDGTRLSIL.

This clonotype was recorded at least ten times. The chain recombines TRBV5-7 with TRBJ2-3; D is unresolved. TRBV5-7 is an ORF for which the function is uncertain. V shed 1 base and J shed 3 bases, with 3 bases lying between them. The length of the CDR3 is 12 residues. This CDR3 is CASSLWTDTQYF. The CDR3 DNA sequence: TGTGCCAGCAGCTTGTGGACAGATACGCAGTATTTT.

The chain is built from TRBV7-2 and TRBJ1-4; D gene uncertain. The V and J ends lost 4 bases and 2 bases respectively, with 17 bases between them. Per germline, CDR1 SGHTA and CDR2 FQGNSA. This CDR3 has 17 amino acids. DNA of the CDR3: TGTGCCAGCAGCTCAAGCTTATCGGGGTTTACTAATGAAAAACTGTTTTTT. Protein: CASSSSLSGFTNEKLFF. Looking up the rest from reference TRBV7-2 and TRBJ1-4 gives the full variable domain: GAGVSQSPSNKVTEKGKDVELRCDPISGHTALYWYRQSLGQGLEFLIYFQGNSAPDKSGLPSDRFSAERTGGSVSTLTIQRTQQEDSAVYLCASSSSLSGFTNEKLFFGSGTQLSVL.

To note about this clonotype: Compared with germline, one end of the junction differs, possibly owing to a read error. The V and J genes are TRBV7-7 and TRBJ2-5, with a tentative D call TRBD1 (6 bases). This CDR3 has 13 residues. CDR1 and CDR2 from the germline V gene are SSHAT and FNYEAQ (reference sequence). The CDR3 coding sequence is TGTGCTAGCAGCTCCGGACAGTCTACCGCCCAGTACTTC. It translates to CASSSGQSTAQYF.

The chain links TRBV5-6 to TRBJ2-6, with D hard to call. The V end was cut by 0 bases, the J end by 0 bases, with 7 bases between. The CDR3 sequence is 16 residues long. The germline V gene encodes CDR1 SGHDT and CDR2 YYEEEE. The CDR3 sequence is CASSLGASSGANVLTF. In DNA form, the CDR3 reads TGTGCCAGCAGCTTGGGAGCCAGCTCTGGGGCCAACGTCCTGACTTTC.

The chain joins TRBV4-1 to TRBJ2-3, with 9 bases aligning to TRBD2. Germline V lookup: CDR1 MGHRA, CDR2 YSYEKL. The CDR3 has 18 residues. Unmatched junction bases numbered 12, after V lost 3 bases and J lost 2 bases. The CDR3 DNA reads TGCGCCAGCAGCCACGGTAGGGGCGGGAGGGGTTCCACAGATACGCAGTATTTT. Translation: CASSHGRGGRGSTDTQYF.

This clonotype was recorded a few times. V and J are TRBV7-9 and TRBJ2-3, with 10 positions matching TRBD2. Germline CDR1 is SEHNR and CDR2 is FQNEAQ (reference sequence). With 3 bases clipped from V and 6 bases from J, the junction kept 12 bases outside the gene matches. The CDR3 has 17 amino acids. This chain's CDR3 is CASSLLIAGGRLDTQYF. The DNA for the CDR3 is TGTGCCAGCAGCTTGTTGATAGCGGGGGGCAGGCTGGATACGCAGTATTTT. The whole variable domain, remainder taken from reference TRBV7-9 and TRBJ2-3, is DTGVSQNPRHKITKRGQNVTFRCDPISEHNRLYWYRQTLGQGPEFLTYFQNEAQLEKSRLLSDRFSAERPKGSFSTLEIQRTEQGDSAMYLCASSLLIAGGRLDTQYFGPGTRLTVL.

The table lists this clonotype with a few counts. V and J are TRBV20-1 and TRBJ1-5; D remains ambiguous. V was clipped by 6 bases and J by 3 bases, with 12 bases between them. The CDR3 loop spans 13 amino acids. In germline, CDR1 is DFQATT, CDR2 SNEGSKA (reference sequence). CDR3 region: CSAQVQYNQPQHF. CDR3 DNA sequence: TGCAGTGCCCAGGTCCAGTACAATCAGCCCCAGCATTTT.

V and J are TRBV20-1 and TRBJ1-2; 8 bases match TRBD1. Germline V gives CDR1 DFQATT, CDR2 SNEGSKA (reference sequence). This CDR3 comprises 14 residues. Unmatched junction bases numbered 11, after V lost 5 bases and J lost 6 bases. In nucleotides, the CDR3 is TGCAGTGCTTACTCCGGGACAGGAGTTAATGGCTACACCTTC. It translates to CSAYSGTGVNGYTF.